This TCR beta chain was profiled in a study of cytomegalovirus exposure and HLA in healthy donors. Background on the study: One earlier analysis, a look at around 170 million T cells, found 100 million to 130 million unique TCR beta sequences.

CDR1 and CDR2 (germline): MGHRA, YSYEKL. This CDR3 has 16 residues. Trimming cost V 3 bases and J 4 bases; bases outside gene matches: 1. The PCR ran on 60 Vbeta and 13 Jbeta primers. This table comes from immunoSEQ multiplex PCR, and its TCRdb copy is limited to in-frame clones, with some not included. In the table there are 190,000 or so clones, 75% to 90% of which are singletons. This receptor was identified in a middle-aged man in good health and CMV-seronegative. The rearrangement links TRBV4-1 to TRBJ2-1; 15 positions match TRBD2. The sequenced sample was PBMCs. The DNA of the CDR3 is TGCGCCAGCAGCCAGGGACTAGCGGGAGGATACAATGAGCAGTTCTTC. Translation gives CASSQGLAGGYNEQFF.